The 16 T cell receptor beta chains reported below all come from one sample, sequenced in a study of blood T cell repertoires in COVID-19. Assay used: immunoSEQ multiplex PCR; TCRdb lists only in-frame clones, some missing. In the table there are 140,000 or so clones, 84% of which are singletons. The sequencing sample was made of peripheral blood. Receptor source: a man between 60 and 75 years old with active or convalescent COVID-19.

This clone appeared a few times. The rearrangement links TRBV6-2 or TRBV6-3 to TRBJ2-7; the match to TRBD2 covers 7 bases. The CDR3 consists of 14 residues. The germline gives CDR1 MNHEY, CDR2 SVGEGT. The J segment lost 0 bases and the V segment lost 2 bases, leaving 1 base of the junction unmatched. The CDR3 spells CASSYKRDSYEQYV. The CDR3 DNA follows: TGTGCCAGCAGTTACAAGCGGGACTCCTACGAGCAGTACGTC.

Here the CDR3 DNA reads TGTGCCTGGGGAACGGGACAATTCAACTATGGCTACACCTTC. Amino acid sequence: CAWGTGQFNYGYTF. The chain carries TRBV30 and TRBJ1-2; tentative D call: TRBD1 (6 bases). The length of the CDR3 is 14 residues. The germline CDR1 and CDR2 sequences are GTSNPN and SVGIG (reference sequence). Trimming shortened V by 5 bases and J by 2 bases, and 15 bases separated the two germline ends.

The chain uses TRBV11-3 and TRBJ2-4, with TRBD1 as a possible D gene (6 bases). The length of the CDR3 is 16 residues. Trimming cost V 4 bases and J 0 bases, with 13 bases left between them. The germline V gene encodes CDR1 SGHNT and CDR2 YENEEA. The CDR3 is CASSYRDQSAKNIQYF. CDR3 DNA: TGTGCCAGCAGCTACAGGGATCAGTCAGCCAAAAACATTCAGTACTTC.

This clone was recorded once. This chain joins TRBV7-9 and TRBJ1-5; 8 bases match TRBD1. The V segment lost 1 base and the J segment 4 bases; nucleotides outside the gene matches: 3. Looked up from germline, CDR1 is SEHNR and CDR2 is FQNEAQ (reference sequence). This CDR3 comprises 15 residues. The CDR3: CASSLGDRLNQPQHF. The CDR3 DNA reads TGTGCCAGCAGCTTAGGGGACAGGTTAAATCAGCCCCAGCATTTT.

As DNA, the CDR3 is TGTGCCACCAGCAGAGATCGGGGAGGGGACTCAACCAAGTATGGCTACACCTTC. Translated: CATSRDRGGDSTKYGYTF. J is TRBJ1-2 and V is TRBV15, with D maybe TRBD1 (5 bases). The CDR3 loop spans 18 amino acids. Germline values: CDR1 LNHNV, CDR2 YYDKDF (reference sequence). V dropped 0 bases and J dropped 5 bases, with 22 bases sitting between them.

The chain has TRBV18 and TRBJ2-3, with 8 bases lining up with TRBD2. The V gene end was trimmed by 3 bases and the J gene end by 5 bases; junction bases not matched to a gene: 10. This CDR3 comprises 16 residues. CDR1 and CDR2 from the germline V gene are KGHSH and LQKENI. This CDR3 reads CASSPLSGGQGDTQYF. In DNA form, the CDR3 reads TGTGCCAGCTCACCCCTATCGGGGGGGCAGGGAGATACGCAGTATTTT.

This clone was counted between two and nine times. The chain couples TRBV7-9 to TRBJ1-1, with D perhaps TRBD1 (5 bases). CDR3 length: 15 amino acids. CDR1 and CDR2 (germline): SEHNR, FQNEAQ (reference sequence). The ends were cut back, 5 bases at V and 0 bases at J, with 13 bases in the middle. The CDR3 loop is CASSTGMGLNTEAFF. In DNA, the CDR3 is TGTGCCAGCAGCACAGGCATGGGGCTGAACACTGAAGCTTTCTTT.

V usage is TRBV27 and J usage is TRBJ2-2, with D perhaps matching TRBD2 (5 bases). The V end lost 3 bases, the J end lost 1 base, and 9 bases lay between the germline ends. This CDR3 is built from 15 residues. Germline CDR1 and CDR2: MNHEY and SMNVEV (reference sequence). Written as DNA, the CDR3 is TGTGCCAGCAGTTTGGAGGCTTTGAACACCGGGGAGCTGTTTTTT. It is translated as CASSLEALNTGELFF.

This chain connects TRBV6-6 to TRBJ1-1, with 9 bases fitting TRBD1. Germline-derived CDR1 and CDR2 are MNHNY and SVGAGI (reference sequence). V trimming: 8 bases; J trimming: 1 base; junction bases outside the gene matches: 11. This CDR3 spans 16 amino acids. The CDR3 DNA reads as TGTGCCAGCTCAGGGACAGGGCACTTGGGGAACACTGAAGCTTTCTTT. This gives the protein CASSGTGHLGNTEAFF.

V usage is TRBV18 and J usage is TRBJ1-2; D is possibly TRBD1 (5 bases). Germline V lookup: CDR1 KGHSH, CDR2 LQKENI. The length of the CDR3 is 14 residues. V was cut by 6 bases and J by 5 bases, with 16 bases left in between. The DNA of the CDR3 is TGTGCCAGCTCCCCAAACTGGGGCCCTTATGGCTACACCTTC. This sequence encodes CASSPNWGPYGYTF.

V gene TRBV5-4 combines with J gene TRBJ2-3, with 14 positions matching TRBD2. The germline CDR1 and CDR2 sequences are SGHNT and YYREEE (reference sequence). V was clipped by 4 bases and J by 5 bases; unmatched bases: 6. CDR3 length equals 16 residues. The CDR3 loop is CASSLGLAGEVDTQYF. In nucleotides, the CDR3 is TGTGCCAGCAGCCTGGGACTAGCGGGAGAAGTAGATACGCAGTATTTT.

For the CDR3, the DNA is TGTGCCAGCAGCGTAGGGGGGGGCTTGGAAAAACTGTTTTTT. It codes for CASSVGGGLEKLFF. The chain carries TRBV9 and TRBJ1-4, with D possibly TRBD1 on 6 matching bases. This CDR3 region has 14 residues. CDR1 is SGDLS, CDR2 YYNGEE, per germline. The V and J ends lost 0 bases and 8 bases respectively, with 11 bases between them.

In this sample, this clone turned up once. The chain employs TRBV6-2 or TRBV6-3 and TRBJ1-1, with TRBD1 as a possible D gene (5 bases). V lost 4 bases and J lost 6, with 15 bases in between. CDR1 is MNHEY and CDR2 is SVGEGT in the germline V gene. The CDR3 extends over 14 amino acids. CDR3 DNA: TGTGCCAGCAGTTCAGCGGGACGGCCCTCTGAAGCTTTCTTT. It encodes CASSSAGRPSEAFF.

This chain uses TRBV5-1 with TRBJ2-1, with 7 nucleotides matching TRBD1. CDR3 length: 13 residues. The junction had 8 bases not matched to a gene; V was cut back by 6 bases and J by 8 bases. Germline CDR1 reads SGHRS; CDR2 reads YFSETQ. CDR3 residues: CASTPTGSDEQFF. The CDR3, as DNA: TGCGCCAGCACCCCGACAGGGAGTGATGAGCAGTTCTTC.

A few counts support this clone. The chain has TRBV30 and TRBJ2-3, with D perhaps matching TRBD1 (5 bases). This CDR3 has 16 amino acids. The V and J ends lost 6 bases and 2 bases respectively, with 21 bases between them. CDR1 is GTSNPN, CDR2 SVGIG, per germline (reference sequence). The CDR3 here is CACRPGRVWDTDTQYF. CDR3 in DNA: TGTGCCTGCCGACCCGGCAGGGTATGGGACACAGATACGCAGTATTTT.

The chain employs TRBV19 and TRBJ1-2; 12 positions match TRBD1. CDR1 and CDR2 (germline): LNHDA, SQIVND (reference sequence). The CDR3 has 15 residues. V lost 6 bases, J lost 2 bases, and 4 bases stayed unmatched. CDR3 in DNA: TGTGCCAGTAGCAGGGACAGGGGGCCAAACTATGGCTACACCTTC. It translates to CASSRDRGPNYGYTF. The variable domain in full, with the rest retrieved from reference TRBV19 and TRBJ1-2, is DGGITQSPKYLFRKEGQNVTLSCEQNLNHDAMYWYRQDPGQGLRLIYYSQIVNDFQKGDIAEGYSVSREKKESFPLTVTSAQKNPTAFYLCASSRDRGPNYGYTFGSGTRLTVV.